The 4 T cell receptor beta chains below come from one sample, sequenced in a study of CD8 T cells in Susac syndrome. Random-hexamer reverse transcription was applied to about 0.5 to 1 ug RNA. Using its own MiXCR run on the immunoSEQ multiplex PCR reads, TCRdb lists one record per CDR3 protein. Here the sample spans about 71,000 distinct CDR3 sequences, approximately 96% being singletons. The sequencing sample was made of CD4+ T cells from PBMCs. The origin of the receptors is a human donor with multiple sclerosis.

The chain employs TRBV3-1 and TRBJ2-1; TRBD1 agrees at 7 bases. Looked up from germline, CDR1 is LGHDT and CDR2 is YNNKEL (reference sequence). V dropped 4 bases and J dropped 5; count of bases not matched to a gene: 5. The CDR3 loop spans 14 amino acids. CDR3 amino acids: CASSPDRVDNEQFF. The DNA of the CDR3 is TGTGCCAGCAGCCCCGACAGGGTTGACAATGAGCAGTTCTTC.

The chain has TRBV7-8 and TRBJ2-5, with D uncertain. CDR3 length equals 13 residues. Per the germline V gene, CDR1 is SGHVS and CDR2 is FQNEAQ. The V end was cut by 1 base, the J end by 4 bases, with 7 bases between. In DNA form, the CDR3 reads TGTGCCAGCAGCTTAGGCTCCCGAGAGACCCAGTACTTC. Protein product: CASSLGSRETQYF.

The J gene is TRBJ2-5, the V gene TRBV2; 8 bases are shared with TRBD1. The junction had 4 bases not matched to a gene; V was cut back by 6 bases and J by 1 base. The CDR3 totals 14 residues. Germline V gene data show CDR1 as SNHLY and CDR2 as FYNNEI. The CDR3 DNA reads TGTGCCAGCAGGCCCCAGGGGGCCCAAGAGACCCAGTACTTC. This encodes CASRPQGAQETQYF.

This clonotype came up once. The CDR3 is CASSQSRRNQYF. DNA for the CDR3: TGTGCCAGCAGCCAATCGAGAAGGAACCAGTACTTC. The chain couples TRBV14 to TRBJ2-5, with D unresolved. V shed 2 bases and J shed 10 bases, with 11 bases lying between them. The CDR3 sequence is 12 residues long. CDR1 is SGHDN and CDR2 is FVKESK in the germline V gene.